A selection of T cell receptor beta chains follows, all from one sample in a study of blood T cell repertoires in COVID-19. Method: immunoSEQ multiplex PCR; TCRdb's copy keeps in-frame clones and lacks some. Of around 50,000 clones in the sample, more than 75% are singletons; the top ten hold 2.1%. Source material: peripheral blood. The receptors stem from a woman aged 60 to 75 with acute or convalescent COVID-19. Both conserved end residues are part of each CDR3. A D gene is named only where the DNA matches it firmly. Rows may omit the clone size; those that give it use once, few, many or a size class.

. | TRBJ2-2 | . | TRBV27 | CASSYGHNTGELFF | TGTGCCAGCAGCTATGGTCATAACACCGGGGAGCTGTTTTTT
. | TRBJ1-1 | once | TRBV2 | CASRADETGYTEAFF | TGTGCCAGCAGGGCGGATGAGACAGGATACACTGAAGCTTTCTTT
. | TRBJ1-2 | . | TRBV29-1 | CSVSRGSYGYTF | TGCAGCGTTTCCAGGGGTAGCTATGGCTACACCTTC
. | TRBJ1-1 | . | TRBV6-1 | CASSEGREAFF | TGTGCCAGCAGTGAAGGCAGGGAAGCTTTCTTT
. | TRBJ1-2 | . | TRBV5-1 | CASSLAGYGYTF | TGCGCCAGCAGCTTGGCAGGGTATGGCTACACCTTC
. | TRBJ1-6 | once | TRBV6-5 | CASSYQDNSPLHF | TGTGCCAGCAGTTACCAGGATAATTCACCCCTCCACTTT
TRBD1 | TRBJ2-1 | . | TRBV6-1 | CASSELPGQVTYNEQFF | TGTGCCAGCAGTGAGCTACCGGGACAGGTCACCTACAATGAGCAGTTCTTC
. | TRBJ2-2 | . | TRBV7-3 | CASSLGYEQGNTGELFF | TGTGCCAGCAGCTTAGGATACGAACAGGGAAACACCGGGGAGCTGTTTTTT
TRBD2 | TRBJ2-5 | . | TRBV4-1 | CASSDGTSGSETQYF | TGCGCCAGCAGCGATGGGACTAGCGGGAGTGAGACCCAGTACTTC
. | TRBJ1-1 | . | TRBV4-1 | CASSQVPTGKNTEAFF | TGCGCCAGCAGCCAAGTGCCCACAGGGAAGAACACTGAAGCTTTCTTT